This entry lists 10 T cell receptor beta chains sequenced from one sample in a study of PD-1 blockade in classical Hodgkin lymphoma. Only in-frame clones appear in the TCRdb table, and some are missing; sequencing was by immunoSEQ multiplex PCR. The sample contains about 46,000 clones, about three quarters of which appear only once. All the patients suffered relapse after autologous stem cell transplantation, and brentuximab vedotin exposure differed. Specimen: peripheral blood mononuclear cells (PBMCs), collected at baseline. Every receptor here comes from a human donor with classical Hodgkin lymphoma.

The chain combines TRBV14 with TRBJ2-1; D remains unclear. From germline, CDR1 is SGHDN and CDR2 FVKESK. Trimming took off 2 bases at V and 4 bases at J, with 18 bases between the two ends. This CDR3 has 17 residues. CDR3 loop: CASSQRVDGFYYNEQFF. Here the CDR3 DNA reads TGTGCCAGCAGCCAAAGAGTTGATGGATTCTATTACAATGAGCAGTTCTTC.

The J gene is TRBJ1-4, the V gene TRBV21-1. TRBV21-1 is a recognized pseudogene. CDR3 length equals 19 residues. In nucleotides, the CDR3 is TGTGCCAGCATCCTCCATTACCGGGCCTCCACCACCCAAAATGAAAAACTGTTTTTT. Its protein is CASILHYRASTTQNEKLFF.

V usage is TRBV28 and J usage is TRBJ2-2; no reliable D call. Looked up from germline, CDR1 is MDHEN and CDR2 is SYDVKM. V was shortened by 3 bases and J by 2 bases, with 10 bases between the two germline ends. This CDR3 has 15 residues. CDR3 sequence: CASSFLGLNTGELFF. The CDR3, as DNA: TGTGCCAGCAGTTTTCTAGGGCTCAACACCGGGGAGCTGTTTTTT.

The rearrangement joins TRBV11-3 to TRBJ2-3, with 8 bases identical to TRBD2. The CDR3 contains 14 residues. J lost 2 bases, V lost 5 bases, and 3 bases had no gene match. Germline CDR1 and CDR2: SGHNT and YENEEA. DNA for the CDR3: TGTGCCAGCAGCCGGGGGGGCCACACAGATACGCAGTATTTT. Translated, it gives CASSRGGHTDTQYF. The complete variable domain, with remaining parts taken from reference TRBV11-3 and TRBJ2-3, reads EAGVVQSPRYKIIEKKQPVAFWCNPISGHNTLYWYLQNLGQGPELLIRYENEEAVDDSQLPKDRFSAERLKGVDSTLKIQPAELGDSAVYLCASSRGGHTDTQYFGPGTRLTVL.

The table lists this clone with a few counts. This sequence joins TRBV10-2 and TRBJ2-1; D may correspond to TRBD1 or TRBD2 (5 bases each). The CDR3 consists of 16 residues. V dropped 5 bases and J dropped 7 bases, with 21 bases sitting between them. Germline V gene data show CDR1 as WSHSY and CDR2 as SAAADI. The CDR3 DNA reads TGCGCCAGCAGTCAACCCGGGACCAACAAGGGGAATGAGCAGTTCTTC. It yields the protein CASSQPGTNKGNEQFF.

The rearrangement links TRBV27 to TRBJ2-3; TRBD2 agrees at 9 bases. The CDR3 is made up of 15 amino acids. Trimming took 6 bases from V and 2 from J; bases not matched to a gene: 6. CDR1 and CDR2 from the germline V gene are MNHEY and SMNVEV (reference sequence). This CDR3 is CASRRAGGPTDTQYF. DNA of the CDR3: TGTGCCAGCAGACGAGCGGGGGGACCCACAGATACGCAGTATTTT.

This clone has more than one count but fewer than ten. The CDR3 spells CASTRGSYEQYF. The CDR3 DNA sequence: TGTGCCAGCACGAGGGGTTCCTACGAGCAGTACTTC. The chain recombines TRBV6-1 with TRBJ2-7, with D possibly being TRBD1 or TRBD2 (5 bases each). This CDR3 comprises 12 residues. The V gene lost 7 bases and the J gene lost 1 base, with 8 bases spanning the gap. The germline V gene encodes CDR1 MNHNS and CDR2 SASEGT.

The rearrangement joins TRBV7-9 to TRBJ1-4, with TRBD1 identical over 8 bases. Trimming at V came to 5 bases and at J to 4 bases, leaving 3 bases not matched to a gene. Germline CDR1 and CDR2: SEHNR and FQNEAQ (reference sequence). This CDR3 contains 14 residues. The CDR3 reads CASSQGQVNEKLFF. CDR3 in DNA: TGTGCCAGCAGCCAGGGACAGGTTAATGAAAAACTGTTTTTT.

The CDR3 nucleotides read TGTGCCAGCAGCTTAGACTCTGGGAGATATCCCCTCCACTTT. Protein sequence: CASSLDSGRYPLHF. The J gene is TRBJ1-6, the V gene TRBV7-3; D gene uncertain. V lost 2 bases and J 13 bases, leaving 15 bases between the germline ends. This CDR3 has 14 amino acids. Germline V gene sequence: CDR1 SGHTA, CDR2 FQGTGA.

The gene calls are TRBV28 and TRBJ1-4; D perhaps matches TRBD1 (5 bases). CDR1 and CDR2 from the germline V gene are MDHEN and SYDVKM. V gave up 6 bases and J gave up 8 bases, with 16 bases separating them. The CDR3 has 14 residues. CDR3 protein: CASRGLTIREKLFF. CDR3 bases: TGTGCCAGCAGGGGACTCACCATAAGGGAAAAACTGTTTTTT.